This record concerns one T cell receptor beta chain sequence. This entry is derived from a study of blood T cell repertoires in COVID-19. Background on the study: The United States, Italy and Spain provided the acute and convalescent COVID-19 samples. Nucleic acid was either cDNA or gDNA, and it came from T cells, B-cell-depleted T cells, or PBMCs.

The germline V gene encodes CDR1 MNHNS and CDR2 SASEGT. V was pared by 2 bases and J by 0 bases, with 6 bases between. The CDR3 covers 14 residues. The authors' processing: Reference gene primer amplification in the assay estimated nucleated cell counts. TCRdb's table, derived via immunoSEQ multiplex PCR, lists solely in-frame clones and lacks some. D and trimming were read from the DNA, whereas the V and J calls and clone size are those reported in that table. The sample lists some 40,000 clones; about 80% were seen once. The source of this sequence is a woman of 80 years or more with acute or convalescent COVID-19. Sequencing was performed on peripheral blood. This chain uses TRBV6-1 with TRBJ2-3; D not resolved. The CDR3 sequence is CASSELGSTDTQYF. CDR3 in DNA: TGTGCCAGCAGTGAACTCGGGAGCACAGATACGCAGTATTTT.